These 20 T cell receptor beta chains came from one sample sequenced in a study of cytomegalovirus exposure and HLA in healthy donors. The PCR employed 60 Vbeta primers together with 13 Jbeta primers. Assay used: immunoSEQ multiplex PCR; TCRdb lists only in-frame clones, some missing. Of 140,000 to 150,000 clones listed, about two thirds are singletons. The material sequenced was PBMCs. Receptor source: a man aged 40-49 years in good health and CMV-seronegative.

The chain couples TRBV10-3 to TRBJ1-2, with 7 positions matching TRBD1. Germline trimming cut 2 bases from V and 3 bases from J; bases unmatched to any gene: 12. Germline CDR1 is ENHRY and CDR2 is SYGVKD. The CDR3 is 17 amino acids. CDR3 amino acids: CAISEGGVDREHYGYTF. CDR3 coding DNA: TGTGCCATCAGTGAGGGCGGGGTCGACAGGGAACACTATGGCTACACCTTC.

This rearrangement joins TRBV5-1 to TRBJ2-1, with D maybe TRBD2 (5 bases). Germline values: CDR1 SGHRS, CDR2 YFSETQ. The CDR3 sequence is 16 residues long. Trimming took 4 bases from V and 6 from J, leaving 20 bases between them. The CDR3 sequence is CASSTALANGVNEQFF. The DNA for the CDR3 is TGCGCCAGCAGCACCGCACTGGCTAACGGGGTCAATGAGCAGTTCTTC.

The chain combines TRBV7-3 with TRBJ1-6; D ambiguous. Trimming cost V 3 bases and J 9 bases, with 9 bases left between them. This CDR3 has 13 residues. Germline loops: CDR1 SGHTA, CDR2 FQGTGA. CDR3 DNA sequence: TGTGCCAGCAGCTTCGCCAGAAGTTCACCCCTCCACTTT. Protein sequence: CASSFARSSPLHF.

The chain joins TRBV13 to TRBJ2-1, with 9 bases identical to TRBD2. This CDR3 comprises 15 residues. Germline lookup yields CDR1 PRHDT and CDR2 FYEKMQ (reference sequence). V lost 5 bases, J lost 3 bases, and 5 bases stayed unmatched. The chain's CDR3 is CASSLSSGGYNEQFF. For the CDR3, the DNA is TGTGCCAGCAGCCTTAGTAGCGGGGGCTACAATGAGCAGTTCTTC. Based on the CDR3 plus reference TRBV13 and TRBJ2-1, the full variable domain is AAGVIQSPRHLIKEKRETATLKCYPIPRHDTVYWYQQGPGQDPQFLISFYEKMQSDKGSIPDRFSAQQFSDYHSELNMSSLELGDSALYFCASSLSSGGYNEQFFGPGTRLTVL.

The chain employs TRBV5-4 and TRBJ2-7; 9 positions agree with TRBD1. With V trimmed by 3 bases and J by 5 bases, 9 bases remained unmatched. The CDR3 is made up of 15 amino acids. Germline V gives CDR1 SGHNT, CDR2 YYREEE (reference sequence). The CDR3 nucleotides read TGTGCCAGCAGCTCCGCCGGGACAGGGTGGGACGAGCAGTACTTC. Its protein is CASSSAGTGWDEQYF.

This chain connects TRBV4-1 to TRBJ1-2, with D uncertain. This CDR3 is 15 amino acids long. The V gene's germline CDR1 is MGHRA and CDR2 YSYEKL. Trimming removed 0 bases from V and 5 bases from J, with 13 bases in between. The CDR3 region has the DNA TGCGCCAGCAGCCAAGACGTTCGGGGTCCTTATGGCTACACCTTC. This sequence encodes CASSQDVRGPYGYTF.

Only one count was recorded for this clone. As DNA, the CDR3 is TGTGCCAGCAGCAAGGGACACCTAGACTACGAGCAGTACTTC. Its translation: CASSKGHLDYEQYF. The gene calls are TRBV13 and TRBJ2-7; a possible D gene is TRBD1 (6 bases). V dropped 5 bases and J dropped 3 bases, with 14 bases sitting between them. The CDR3 extends over 14 amino acids. CDR1 is PRHDT, CDR2 FYEKMQ, per germline (reference sequence).

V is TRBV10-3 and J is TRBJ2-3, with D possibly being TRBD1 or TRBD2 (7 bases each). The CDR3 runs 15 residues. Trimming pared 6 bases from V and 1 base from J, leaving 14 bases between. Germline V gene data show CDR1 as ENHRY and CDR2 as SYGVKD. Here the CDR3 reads CAISEGAGGTDTQYF. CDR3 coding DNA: TGTGCCATCAGCGAGGGGGCGGGGGGCACAGATACGCAGTATTTT.

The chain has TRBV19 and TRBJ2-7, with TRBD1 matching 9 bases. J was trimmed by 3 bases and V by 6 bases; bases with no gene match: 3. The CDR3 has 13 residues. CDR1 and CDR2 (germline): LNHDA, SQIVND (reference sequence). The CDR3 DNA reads TGTGCCAGTAGCCGGACAGGGGACTACGAGCAGTACTTC. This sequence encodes CASSRTGDYEQYF.

The CDR3 sequence: CASSRSGASVNEQFF. The CDR3 region has the DNA TGTGCCAGTAGTCGTAGCGGGGCGAGCGTCAATGAGCAGTTCTTC. The V and J genes are TRBV19 and TRBJ2-1, with 8 bases matching TRBD2. V shed 5 bases and J 6 bases; nucleotides not matched to a gene: 9. The CDR3 sequence is 15 residues long. Germline V gene data show CDR1 as LNHDA and CDR2 as SQIVND (reference sequence).

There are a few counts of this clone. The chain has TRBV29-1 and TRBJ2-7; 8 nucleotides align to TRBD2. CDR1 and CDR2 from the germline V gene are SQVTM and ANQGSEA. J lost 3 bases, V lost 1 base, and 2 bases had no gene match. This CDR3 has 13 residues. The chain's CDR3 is CSVEGSGNYEQYF. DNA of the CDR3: TGCAGCGTTGAAGGTAGCGGGAACTACGAGCAGTACTTC.

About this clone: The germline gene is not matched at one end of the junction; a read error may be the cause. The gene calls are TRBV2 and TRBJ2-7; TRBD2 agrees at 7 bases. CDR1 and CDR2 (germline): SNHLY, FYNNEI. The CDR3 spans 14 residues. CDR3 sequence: CASTEGRGIGEQYF. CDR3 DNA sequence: TGTGCCAGCACTGAAGGGCGGGGGATTGGCGAGCAGTACTTC.

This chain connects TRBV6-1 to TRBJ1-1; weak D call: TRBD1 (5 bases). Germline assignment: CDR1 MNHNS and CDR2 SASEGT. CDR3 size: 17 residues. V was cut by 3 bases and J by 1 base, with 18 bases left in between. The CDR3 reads CASSDQFFGHQNTEAFF. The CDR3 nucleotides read TGTGCCAGCAGTGATCAATTTTTCGGACACCAGAACACTGAAGCTTTCTTT.

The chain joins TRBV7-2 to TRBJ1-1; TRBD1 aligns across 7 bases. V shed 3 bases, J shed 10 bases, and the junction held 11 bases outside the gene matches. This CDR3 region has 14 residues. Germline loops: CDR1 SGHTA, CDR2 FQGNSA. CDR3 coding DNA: TGTGCCAGCAGCTTCTTCGGGACAGATGGGCTAGCTTTCTTT. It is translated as CASSFFGTDGLAFF.

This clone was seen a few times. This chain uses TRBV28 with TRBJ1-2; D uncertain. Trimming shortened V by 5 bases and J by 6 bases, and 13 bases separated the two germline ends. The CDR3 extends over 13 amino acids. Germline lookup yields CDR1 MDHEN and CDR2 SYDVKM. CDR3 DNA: TGTGCCAGCAGTCCCAGGCCAGCCCATGGCTACACCTTC. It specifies CASSPRPAHGYTF.

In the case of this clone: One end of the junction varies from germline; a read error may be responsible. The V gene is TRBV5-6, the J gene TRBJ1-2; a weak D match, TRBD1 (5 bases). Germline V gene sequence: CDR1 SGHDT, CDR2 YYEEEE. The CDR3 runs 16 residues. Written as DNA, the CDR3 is TGTGCCAGCAGCCAAAACCCCGACAGTTTTAACTATGGCTACCCCTTC. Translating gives CASSQNPDSFNYGYPF.

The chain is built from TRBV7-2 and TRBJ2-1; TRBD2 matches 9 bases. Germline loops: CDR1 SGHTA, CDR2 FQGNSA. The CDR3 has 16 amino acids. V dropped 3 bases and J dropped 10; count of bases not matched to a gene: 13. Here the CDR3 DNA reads TGTGCCAGCAGCTTTCCCATGGCGGGAGGGGTTTGGGAGCAGTTCTTC. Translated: CASSFPMAGGVWEQFF. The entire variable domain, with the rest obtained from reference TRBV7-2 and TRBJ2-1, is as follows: GAGVSQSPSNKVTEKGKDVELRCDPISGHTALYWYRQSLGQGLEFLIYFQGNSAPDKSGLPSDRFSAERTGGSVSTLTIQRTQQEDSAVYLCASSFPMAGGVWEQFFGPGTRLTVL.

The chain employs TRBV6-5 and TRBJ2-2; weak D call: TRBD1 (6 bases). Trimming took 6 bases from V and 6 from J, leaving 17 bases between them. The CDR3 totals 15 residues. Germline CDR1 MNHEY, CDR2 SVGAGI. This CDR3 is CASSRGRGWSGELFF. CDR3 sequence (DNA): TGTGCCAGCAGCCGGGGCAGGGGATGGTCCGGGGAGCTGTTTTTT.

Written as DNA, the CDR3 is TGTGCCTGGAGCTACAGCCGGAATAGCAATCAGCCCCAGCATTTT. Translated, it gives CAWSYSRNSNQPQHF. This chain joins TRBV30 and TRBJ1-5; D not resolved. Germline V gene lookup returns CDR1 GTSNPN and CDR2 SVGIG (reference sequence). There are 15 residues in the CDR3. Deletions cut 3 bases from V and 0 bases from J, with 12 bases between.

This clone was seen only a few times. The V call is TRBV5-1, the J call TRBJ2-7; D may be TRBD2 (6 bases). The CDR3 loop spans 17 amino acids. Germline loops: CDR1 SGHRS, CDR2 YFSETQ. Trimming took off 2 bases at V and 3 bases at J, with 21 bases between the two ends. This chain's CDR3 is CASSFAGLELLHYEQYF. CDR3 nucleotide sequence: TGCGCCAGCAGCTTTGCGGGGCTTGAGCTTCTGCACTACGAGCAGTACTTC.